This entry is about one T cell receptor (gamma chain). Relative to its sample, this clone is hyperexpanded (1% or more). The antigen it recognizes is unknown. Base qualities are not at hand, and no much larger clone is one base apart. The record originates from a study of intestinal T cells in coeliac disease (dated by TCRdb to 2020 to 2021). A note on the overall study: In the TRG cohort, coeliac patients were much younger than controls, with a mean age of around 15 years compared with about 55 years. Duodenal biopsies from roughly 11 coeliac disease patients and roughly 11 non-coeliac controls were included in the TCR-delta (TRD) cohort. Duodenal biopsies from 30 to 35 coeliac disease patients and 21 non-coeliac controls made up a second, larger TCR-gamma (TRG) cohort. Paper-wide results and their limitations: TRD kmer-based clustering correctly classified all 22 biopsies in training, with a reported leave-one-out accuracy of 91%. Coeliac and control groups differed significantly in age, although an age-split analysis did not yield significant classification. FFPE-derived DNA was found to be relatively degraded, and loss of a proportion of TCR sequences in each sample was likely caused by this degradation. TRG clustering correctly classified 51 of 54 biopsies (approximately 94%), with a reported leave-one-out accuracy of roughly 90%. It was not possible to tell repeated CDR3 amino acid sequences apart from PCR duplicates.

Genomic DNA was extracted with the QIAamp DNA FFPE tissue kit from ten 5-um FFPE scrolls per case. To test whether coeliac disease could be classified from the TCR repertoire, the study used duodenal biopsies that were formalin-fixed paraffin-embedded, fully anonymised, and surplus to diagnostic needs. Ends trimmed: V by 12 bases, J by 4 bases; bases unmatched to a gene: 2. The CDR1 and CDR2 encoded by the germline V gene are VENAVY and YDSYNSRV. The CDR3 measures 10 amino acids from cysteine to phenylalanine. Here the CDR3 DNA is all that survives: 30 bases in frame from base 1. Libraries were made using multiplex PCR. The sequencer was an Ion Torrent PGM. TRG repertoires were amplified from 150 to 250 ng of biopsy DNA with the LymphoTrack kit, in which Illumina adapters are carried by the primers. TRG amplicons were purified with AMPure XP beads, quantified on a 2100 Bioanalyzer, and pooled equimolarly. An Ion PGM instrument was used to sequence the TRG libraries. From the authors' description of their analysis: Using FastX, any read was removed if more than 10% of its nucleotides had quality scores below the third quartile calculated per patient. IMGT/HighV-QUEST was used to align the reads, assigning V, D and J genes, identifying CDR3 regions and assessing functionality. After the sequences were translated into amino acids, every sequence predicted to be non-functional was thrown out. CDR3s were split into kmers with and without positional annotation, PCA was performed on kmer frequencies, and samples were clustered using all 1023 combinations of PCs 1-10. Leave-one-out cross-validation was used to validate the classification, with parameters re-optimised on the remaining samples in each round. Shannon diversity was calculated using the vegan R package from repeated random subsamples equal to the lowest read count. Clone calls in TCRdb were regenerated from the public reads with CATT, after which identical DNA sequences shared one row. TCRdb, not the authors, supplied the V and J calls. The sample records under 600 gamma-chain clones, approximately 50% of which are singletons. The ten largest clones represent approximately 20% of the sample.

The clonotype was recovered from a human donor with celiac disease. The chain uses TRGV8 and TRGJP2. Material: a duodenal biopsy. Here is the DNA: TGTGCCTCTAGTGATTGGATCAAGACGTTT. This codes for CASSDWIKTF.